The clone carrying this TCR beta chain has only a few counts. Its specificity is unknown. CDR3 length: 15 residues. Germline CDR1 SGHVS, CDR2 FNYEAQ. V was cut by 5 bases and J by 10 bases, with 18 bases left in between. Via MiXCR, TCRdb re-called the 5' RACE reads, giving one row per CDR3 protein. The sample lists approximately 30,000 distinct CDR3 sequences, approximately 24% occurring once. Memory CD4+ T cells were sorted as CD4+CD45RO+CD25- cells. Study results and caveats: Tumor memory CD4+ T cell TCR gene usage clustered with blood and lymph node memory CD4+ cells and lymph node naive CD4+ cells.

This receptor was taken from a female donor with breast cancer. The chain combines TRBV7-6 with TRBJ1-6; perhaps TRBD1 as D (5 bases). The sequencing sample was made of memory CD4+ T cells sorted from blood. Subset described: memory CD4+ T cells, CD4+CD45RO+CD25-. CDR3 loop: CASSPLRDGTSPLHF. The CDR3 DNA reads as TGTGCCAGCAGCCCGCTCCGGGACGGGACCTCACCCCTCCACTTT.